This T cell receptor beta chain is from a study of T cell responses to AZD1222 COVID-19 vaccine. The study's findings and limits: The donor cohort was predominantly white British with a female majority, and clonal diversity may have been underestimated. Nearly half of the spike-specific TCRs reportedly recognize variant regions that carry no mutations. Once two AZD1222 doses were given, Spike-specific TCR breadth and depth went up. Vaccine-associated CD4 TCRs ranged over spike, dominating at 160-218 and 743-854.

V was clipped by 1 base and J by 5 bases, with 6 bases between them. The germline gives CDR1 MNHEY, CDR2 SMNVEV (reference sequence). This CDR3 is 13 amino acids long. This table comes from immunoSEQ multiplex PCR, and its TCRdb copy is limited to in-frame clones, with some not included. The data hold 150,000 to 200,000 clones, with 94% observed a single time. Remarks on this clone: What it binds is unknown.

The TCR originated in an adult in good health. The sample consisted of peripheral blood, taken on day 0 of AZD1222 vaccination. This chain uses TRBV27 with TRBJ1-5; D unresolved. CDR3 residues: CASSLYGDQPQHF. The CDR3 DNA follows: TGTGCCAGCAGTTTATACGGGGATCAGCCCCAGCATTTT.